This T cell receptor (beta chain) is from a study of technical replicates of blood from a handful of donors. Clones were sequenced by immunoSEQ multiplex PCR, and TCRdb holds only the in-frame ones, with some missing. The repertoire includes 70,000 or so clones, 91% of them detected once, and under 0.4% sits in the top ten. V was pared by 6 bases and J by 5 bases, with 18 bases between. The CDR3 length is 15 residues. From germline, CDR1 is SGHKS and CDR2 YYEKEE (reference sequence). This sequence originates from a human donor in good health. Some clones in this sample may be carry-over from other donors' samples. The V gene is TRBV5-5, the J gene TRBJ1-5; D is possibly TRBD1 (6 bases). Input material: T cells isolated from PBMCs. Written as DNA, the CDR3 is TGTGCCAGCACGCCCCAGGGGAACACGGATCAGCCCCAGCATTTT. Encoded protein: CASTPQGNTDQPQHF.